The sequence of this TCR beta chain was determined in a study of siplizumab effects on memory and regulatory T cells. The CDR3 consists of 16 residues. Trimming pared 0 bases from V and 7 bases from J, leaving 17 bases between. Per the germline V gene, CDR1 is LNHDA and CDR2 is SQIVND (reference sequence). Per individual sample, 100,000 or so TCR templates were assayed. Sequenced by immunoSEQ multiplex PCR; TCRdb stores in-frame clones only, minus some. This table has 100,000 to 120,000 clones, 93% appearing once. Study-wide findings and caveats: Naive or memory phenotype assignment was not possible for roughly 80-97% of proliferating CD4+ or CD8+ clones.

For this clone: As yet, its antigen is unknown.

This clonotype originated in a human donor in good health. The sequencing input was CD4+ T cells sorted from blood. The V gene is TRBV19, the J gene TRBJ2-3; D perhaps matches TRBD1 (6 bases). The CDR3: CASSIESGTRTYTQYF. The CDR3, as DNA: TGTGCCAGTAGTATAGAATCTGGGACAAGGACATATACGCAGTATTTT.